This record covers a single T cell receptor beta chain. Antigen unknown. cDNA was made by 5'RACE with 10-nucleotide random UMIs. TCRdb reanalysed the 5' RACE reads using MiXCR and keeps one entry per CDR3 protein. Among tens of thousands of distinct CDR3 sequences listed, 4.5% to 5.5% were seen once. This CDR3 is 15 amino acids long. With 9 bases removed from V and 4 bases from J, the gap between germline ends came to 20 bases. The data were taken from a study of neurological immune-mediated disorders. Whole-study findings and limits: Because no CDR3 amino acid sequences were shared across subjects by expanded clones, private repertoires were suggested in all groups.

The rearrangement links TRBV12-3 or TRBV12-4 to TRBJ2-3; D is possibly TRBD2 (6 bases). The sequence came from a man aged 30-40 years with multiple sclerosis. The sequenced sample consisted of PBMCs. The CDR3 DNA sequence: TGTGCCAGTAAACGGGACTCCGCAAGTCCAGATACGCAGTATTTT. Translation gives CASKRDSASPDTQYF.